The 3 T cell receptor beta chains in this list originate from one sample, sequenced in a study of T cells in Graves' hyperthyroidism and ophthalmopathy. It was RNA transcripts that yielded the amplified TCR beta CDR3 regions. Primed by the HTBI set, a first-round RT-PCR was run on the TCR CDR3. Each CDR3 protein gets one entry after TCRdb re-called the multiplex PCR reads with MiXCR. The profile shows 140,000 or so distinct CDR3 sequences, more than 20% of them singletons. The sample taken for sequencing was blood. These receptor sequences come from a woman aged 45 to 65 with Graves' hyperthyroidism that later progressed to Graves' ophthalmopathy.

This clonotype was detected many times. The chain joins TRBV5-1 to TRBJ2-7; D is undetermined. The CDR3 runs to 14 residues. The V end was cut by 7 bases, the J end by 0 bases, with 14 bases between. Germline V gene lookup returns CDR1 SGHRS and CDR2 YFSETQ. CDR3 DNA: TGCGCCAGCGCCCCTACCGCCTCCTCCTACGAGCAGTACTTC. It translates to CASAPTASSYEQYF.

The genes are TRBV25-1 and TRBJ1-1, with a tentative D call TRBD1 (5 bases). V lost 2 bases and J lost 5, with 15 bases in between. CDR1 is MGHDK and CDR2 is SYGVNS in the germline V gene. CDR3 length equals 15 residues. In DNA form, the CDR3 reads TGTGCCAGCAGTGAACCTGGGGACGGTGGGACTGAAGCTTTCTTT. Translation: CASSEPGDGGTEAFF.

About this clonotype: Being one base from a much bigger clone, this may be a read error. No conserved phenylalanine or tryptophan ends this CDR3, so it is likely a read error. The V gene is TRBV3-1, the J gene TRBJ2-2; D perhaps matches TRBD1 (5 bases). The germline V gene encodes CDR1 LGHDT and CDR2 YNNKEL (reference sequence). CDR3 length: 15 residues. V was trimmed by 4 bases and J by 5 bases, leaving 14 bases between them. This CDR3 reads CASSLHHQGTGELFL. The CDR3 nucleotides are TGTGCCAGCAGCCTACACCACCAGGGAACCGGGGAGCTGTTTCTT.